This entry concerns a single T cell receptor beta chain. Its target is not known. A minimum of 6.5 million PBMCs was isolated per sample. The sample originates from a study of blood T cells in healthy people across ages. Points from the study as a whole: Relative to aged donors, long-lived donors carried more naive CD4+ cells and displayed higher diversity. Naive T cell percentage strongly correlated with TCR beta diversity. Across the age range, TCR beta diversity per million T cells fell in a roughly linear way.

Alongside a J-beta primer mix, a sample-barcoded 5' primer served in a second PCR lasting 7 to 11 cycles. TCRdb reanalysed the 5' RACE reads using MiXCR and keeps one entry per CDR3 protein. The table records about 1,000,000 distinct CDR3 sequences, under 45% of them present only once. In germline, CDR1 is SGHRS, CDR2 YFSETQ. CDR3 length: 13 amino acids. Trimming pared 9 bases from V and 4 bases from J, leaving 16 bases between. Sample: blood. This receptor was taken from a woman aged 60-75 years in good health. The genes are TRBV5-1 and TRBJ1-2; weak D call: TRBD1 (5 bases). The CDR3 DNA follows: TGCGCCACCAGGGACGGCGGGGCCTATGGCTACACCTTC. It specifies CATRDGGAYGYTF.